Detailed here is one T cell receptor beta chain. The data derive from a study of blood T cell repertoires in COVID-19. Across the study: From the United States, Italy and Spain came samples of acute and convalescent COVID-19. T cells, B-cell-depleted T cells, or PBMCs provided the cDNA or gDNA that served as material.

As originally analysed: The authors estimated nucleated cell counts from reference gene primer amplification. Some clones are missing from TCRdb's copy, which holds only in-frame ones; the method was immunoSEQ multiplex PCR. The V and J calls and clone size come from that table; D and trimming were worked out from the DNA. Of roughly 120,000 clones listed, 90% are singletons. The TCR was taken from a human donor with active COVID-19. The donor label of this sample is uncertain. The sequenced sample consisted of peripheral blood.

The CDR3 nucleotides are TGTGCCAGCTCACGTACAGGCTTCTCTGGGGCCAACGTCCTGACTTTC. Amino acid sequence: CASSRTGFSGANVLTF. The chain carries TRBV18 and TRBJ2-6, with D perhaps matching TRBD1 (5 bases). Germline CDR1 reads KGHSH; CDR2 reads LQKENI. The CDR3 spans 16 residues. The V gene lost 4 bases and the J gene lost 0 bases, with 10 bases spanning the gap.